Sequencing of this TCR beta chain was carried out in a study of blood T cells in healthy people across ages (dated by TCRdb to 2014 to 2015). Regarding the study in general: In model experiments, template switching captured about one uniquely barcoded TCR beta cDNA molecule for every two T cells. Using deep sequencing normalized with unique cDNA molecular identifiers, the study measured how TCR beta repertoire diversity changes with age. For two donors (one aged 18 to 29 and one aged 80 or older), the study analyzed two additional independent replicas of 1 million unique cDNA reads from the same blood draw. To avoid experimental bias, donors of different ages were distributed randomly across sequencing lanes. Four age groups were formed from the donors: young (average roughly 15 years), middle-aged (approximately 40), aged (62) and long-lived (more than 75). Beyond this particular receptor, the publication reports: The percentage of naive T cells measured by flow cytometry correlated strongly with observed TCR beta diversity. Compared with the aged group, more naive CD4+ T cells, fewer expanded clones and increased TCR diversity were shown by the long-lived group, suggesting age selection. Donor CMV infection status was unknown, potentially confounding age-related changes in expanded clonotypes. Since profiling was done on bulk unsorted PBMCs, naive and antigen-experienced compartments could not be conclusively compared. As age increased, observed TCR beta diversity per million T cells dropped in a roughly linear way, and a significant reduction was already evident by age about 40. Estimates of total diversity from one million sequenced T cells were regarded as lower bounds and underestimates.

The donors were some 39 Caucasian individuals from Russia, aged roughly 6 to 90 years, who were systemically healthy. Each donor gave about 9.7 milliliters of peripheral blood, drawn into EDTA-treated Vacutainer tubes. PBMCs were isolated by Ficoll-Paque density-gradient centrifugation, with at least 7 million obtained per sample. Trizol reagent was used to extract total RNA from PBMCs, with at least 6 micrograms per sample. The percentages of naive CD45RAhigh/CD27high T cells were determined by flow cytometry on a PBMC aliquot from every donor. About this clonotype: No cognate antigen has been identified for it. No per-base quality is available; no much larger clone lies one base away.

The library was produced with 5' RACE. TCRdb lists the instrument as Illumina HiSeq 2500. A second PCR of about 7 to 12 cycles was run with a J-beta primer mix and a sample-barcoded 5' primer. A template-switch 5' adaptor carrying 12 random nucleotides introduced a unique molecular identifier onto each TCR beta cDNA molecule. Each sample yielded at least 3 million CDR3-containing paired-end reads. First-strand cDNA synthesis was performed from all RNA using the Mint cDNA synthesis kit, with priming by a TRBC-specific oligonucleotide. All cDNA was treated with uracil-DNA glycosylase and then went through a first 18-cycle PCR with the universal primers M1SS and BC2_uni_R. In the paper's pipeline: For normalization, 1 million high-quality reads, each with a distinct molecular identifier, were randomly selected from each sample. Reads sharing molecular identifiers were discarded rather than binned into consensus sequences. CDR3 identification, clonotype clustering and error correction used MiTCR with a Q25 quality threshold and the strictest error-elimination algorithm. A nonparametric unseen species model with Euler transformation was used to estimate a lower bound on total TCR beta diversity. Using fastp at Q25 and MiXCR, TCRdb reprocessed the public reads and kept productive beta chains. A single entry per CDR3 protein holds the most common genes and DNA from its merged rows. The V and J calls shown here were made by TCRdb, not taken from the authors' results. The sample profile shows about 580,000 distinct CDR3 sequences; around 48% of them were found once. Approximately 25% of the sample is held by the ten biggest clonotypes.

CDR1 and CDR2, per the germline V gene (reference sequence), are DFQATT and SNEGSKA. The junction shows trimming of 2 bases on V and 0 bases on J, plus 8 bases between the germline ends. The CDR3 runs 13 residues from the cysteine to the phenylalanine. The only DNA kept is the CDR3, 39 bases in frame from the first base. The specimen was blood. This sequence originates from a man older than 75 in good health. This sequence uses TRBV20-1 and TRBJ2-7; no D gene can be assigned with confidence. The CDR3 protein sequence reads: CSARRVPSYEQYF. The DNA is as follows: TGCAGTGCTAGACGGGTTCCCTCCTACGAGCAGTACTTC.